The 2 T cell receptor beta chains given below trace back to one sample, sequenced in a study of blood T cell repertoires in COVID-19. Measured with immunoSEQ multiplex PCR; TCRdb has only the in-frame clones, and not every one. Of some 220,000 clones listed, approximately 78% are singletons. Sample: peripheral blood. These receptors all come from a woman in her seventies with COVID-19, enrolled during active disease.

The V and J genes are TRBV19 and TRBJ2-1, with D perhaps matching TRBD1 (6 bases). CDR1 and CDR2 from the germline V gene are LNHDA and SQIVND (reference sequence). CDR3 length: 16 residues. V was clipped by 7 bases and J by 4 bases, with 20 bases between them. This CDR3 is CASIGWTENGYNEQFF. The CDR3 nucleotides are TGTGCCAGTATTGGGTGGACAGAAAACGGGTACAATGAGCAGTTCTTC.

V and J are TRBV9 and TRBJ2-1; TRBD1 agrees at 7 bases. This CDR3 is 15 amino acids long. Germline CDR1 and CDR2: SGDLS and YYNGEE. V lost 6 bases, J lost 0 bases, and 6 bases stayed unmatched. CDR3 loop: CASMRGQSSYNEQFF. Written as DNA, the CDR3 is TGTGCCAGCATGAGGGGACAGAGCTCCTACAATGAGCAGTTCTTC. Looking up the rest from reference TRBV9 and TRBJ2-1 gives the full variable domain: DSGVTQTPKHLITATGQRVTLRCSPRSGDLSVYWYQQSLDQGLQFLIQYYNGEERAKGNILERFSAQQFPDLHSELNLSSLELGDSALYFCASMRGQSSYNEQFFGPGTRLTVL.